This record looks at one T cell receptor (beta chain) sequence and its context. Its matching antigen is unknown. Primers included in the PCR were 60 Vbeta and 13 Jbeta primers. Sequencing was performed with immunoSEQ multiplex PCR; in TCRdb, only in-frame clones are kept and a portion is missing. Altogether 110,000 to 150,000 clones are present, 60% to 85% being singletons, with the ten largest covering around 6.8%. Germline V gene sequence: CDR1 SGHTA, CDR2 FQGNSA. Trimming stripped 5 bases from V and 3 bases from J, with 16 bases between. CDR3 length: 15 amino acids. The source of the sample is a study of cytomegalovirus exposure and HLA in healthy donors. Study-wide background: Membership in the Caucasian-associated ancestry cluster was found for 65% to 85% of nearly 400 genotyped donors.

Study observations and caveats: The study labeled 164 TCR beta chains cytomegalovirus-associated. A few CMV-associated chains were confirmed in vitro to be specific for CMV antigens.

The sequence came from a man aged 35 to 55 in good health and CMV-seropositive. The J gene is TRBJ1-2, the V gene TRBV7-2, with D possibly being TRBD1 (5 bases). Sequencing was performed on PBMCs. Here the CDR3 reads CASSVDDWGYYGYTF. CDR3 in DNA: TGTGCCAGCAGCGTAGACGACTGGGGCTACTATGGCTACACCTTC.